This record looks at one T cell receptor beta chain sequence and its context. The entry originates in a study of T cells in Graves' hyperthyroidism and ophthalmopathy. CDR1 and CDR2 (germline): SGDLS, YYNGEE. Trimming shortened V by 3 bases and J by 4 bases, and 8 bases separated the two germline ends. The length of the CDR3 is 13 residues. Authors of the study amplified TCR beta CDR3 regions from RNA transcripts. An initial round of RT-PCR targeting the TCR CDR3 relied on the HTBI primer set. TCRdb ran MiXCR on the multiplex PCR reads and lists one entry per CDR3 protein. The table records some 720,000 distinct CDR3 sequences, roughly 15% of them present only once.

The sequenced sample was blood. The receptor was derived from a man aged 18 to 30 with Graves' hyperthyroidism. This chain joins TRBV9 and TRBJ1-3; D uncertain. The CDR3 bases are TGTGCCAGCAGCGACTCGCTAGGAAACACCATATATTTT. Translating it yields CASSDSLGNTIYF.